Below, 16 T cell receptor beta chains from the same sample are listed, as sequenced in a study of OX40 agonist ivuxolimab in advanced cancers. Only in-frame clones appear in the TCRdb table, and some are missing; sequencing was by immunoSEQ multiplex PCR. Altogether around 35,000 clones are present, around four fifths being singletons, with the ten largest covering roughly 13%. The sequenced sample was CD4+ or CD8+ T cells sorted from blood, obtained in a trial of the OX40 agonist ivuxolimab. The receptors were gathered from an adult with an advanced solid tumor such as melanoma, head and neck, liver or kidney cancer.

This clone was observed a single time. This chain connects TRBV28 to TRBJ2-3, with unresolved D. V was pared by 2 bases and J by 2 bases, with 5 bases between. Germline V CDR1 and CDR2: MDHEN, SYDVKM. The CDR3 is 13 residues long. CDR3 amino acids: CASSLANTDTQYF. CDR3 nucleotides: TGTGCCAGCAGTTTAGCTAACACAGATACGCAGTATTTT. Together with reference TRBV28 and TRBJ2-3, the CDR3 gives the full variable domain: DVKVTQSSRYLVKRTGEKVFLECVQDMDHENMFWYRQDPGLGLRLIYFSYDVKMKEKGDIPEGYSVSREKKERFSLILESASTNQTSMYLCASSLANTDTQYFGPGTRLTVL.

The gene calls are TRBV6-5 and TRBJ2-7; no firm D call. The V gene lost 5 bases and the J gene lost 6 bases, with 11 bases spanning the gap. This CDR3 comprises 12 residues. CDR1 is MNHEY, CDR2 SVGAGI, per germline. The DNA for the CDR3 is TGTGCCAGCAGTCGCTCCGTCGGCGAGCAGTACTTC. Protein: CASSRSVGEQYF.

In this sample, this clone turned up once. The chain is built from TRBV7-3 and TRBJ2-3, with D tentatively TRBD2 (6 bases). V was cut by 5 bases and J by 0 bases, with 9 bases left in between. The CDR3 has 14 amino acids. Germline V gives CDR1 SGHTA, CDR2 FQGTGA. The CDR3 reads CASSPGTSTDTQYF. CDR3 sequence (DNA): TGTGCCAGCAGCCCCGGGACTAGCACAGATACGCAGTATTTT.

The J gene is TRBJ2-1, the V gene TRBV28; 8 nucleotides align to TRBD1. There are 15 residues in the CDR3. Trimming at V came to 6 bases and at J to 8 bases, leaving 12 bases not matched to a gene. From germline, CDR1 is MDHEN and CDR2 SYDVKM. The CDR3 region has the DNA TGTGCCAGCAGGCCCTCCGGGACAGGCGGCTATGAGCAGTTCTTC. Translation: CASRPSGTGGYEQFF.

The rearrangement links TRBV28 to TRBJ1-5; 8 positions match TRBD1. Germline V gene sequence: CDR1 MDHEN, CDR2 SYDVKM. This CDR3 spans 16 amino acids. Trimming took 8 bases from V and 0 from J; bases not matched to a gene: 9. The CDR3 nucleotides are TGTGCCAGCGGACCAAACAGGGGGATTAGCAATCAGCCCCAGCATTTT. This codes for CASGPNRGISNQPQHF.

This chain uses TRBV11-2 with TRBJ1-1; D is undetermined. Trimming cost V 4 bases and J 0 bases, with 9 bases left between them. Per germline, CDR1 SGHAT and CDR2 FQNNGV. The CDR3 is 14 amino acids. The chain's CDR3 is CASSSIGLNTEAFF. CDR3 coding DNA: TGTGCCAGCAGCTCCATAGGACTGAACACTGAAGCTTTCTTT.

The chain couples TRBV19 to TRBJ2-6; no reliable D call. Trimming took off 0 bases at V and 0 bases at J, with 9 bases between the two ends. Germline-derived CDR1 and CDR2 are LNHDA and SQIVND (reference sequence). The CDR3 is 17 residues long. The CDR3 nucleotides read TGTGCCAGTAGTATAGAATTCTCTAACTCTGGGGCCAACGTCCTGACTTTC. Protein product: CASSIEFSNSGANVLTF.

The chain is built from TRBV15 and TRBJ2-1; D gene ambiguous. This CDR3 has 12 residues. V was pared by 5 bases and J by 2 bases, with 4 bases between. CDR1 and CDR2 (germline): LNHNV, YYDKDF (reference sequence). CDR3 coding DNA: TGTGCCACCAGCGAGACCTACAATGAGCAGTTCTTC. Residues: CATSETYNEQFF. Combining the CDR3 with reference TRBV15 and TRBJ2-1 gives the whole variable domain DAMVIQNPRYQVTQFGKPVTLSCSQTLNHNVMYWYQQKSSQAPKLLFHYYDKDFNNEADTPDNFQSRRPNTSFCFLDIRSPGLGDTAMYLCATSETYNEQFFGPGTRLTVL.

The chain carries TRBV5-5 and TRBJ2-7; no clear D gene. The CDR3 consists of 12 residues. Germline CDR1 is SGHKS and CDR2 is YYEKEE (reference sequence). V was trimmed by 3 bases and J by 4 bases, leaving 8 bases between them. The CDR3 region is CASSSLVYEQYF. The CDR3 DNA sequence: TGTGCCAGCAGCTCTTTAGTATACGAGCAGTACTTC. Looking up the rest from reference TRBV5-5 and TRBJ2-7 gives the full variable domain: DAGVTQSPTHLIKTRGQQVTLRCSPISGHKSVSWYQQVLGQGPQFIFQYYEKEERGRGNFPDRFSARQFPNYSSELNVNALLLGDSALYLCASSSLVYEQYFGPGTRLTVT.

This chain connects TRBV7-8 to TRBJ2-7, with D unresolved. The CDR3 totals 14 residues. The germline gives CDR1 SGHVS, CDR2 FQNEAQ. V shed 4 bases and J shed 2 bases, with 12 bases lying between them. CDR3 in amino acids: CASSSNPGAYEQYF. The DNA for the CDR3 is TGTGCCAGCAGCTCCAACCCGGGCGCCTACGAGCAGTACTTC. The full variable domain, rest sourced from reference TRBV7-8 and TRBJ2-7, is GAGVSQSPRYKVAKRGQDVALRCDPISGHVSLFWYQQALGQGPEFLTYFQNEAQLDKSGLPSDRFFAERPEGSVSTLKIQRTQQEDSAVYLCASSSNPGAYEQYFGPGTRLTVT.

The genes are TRBV2 and TRBJ1-2; D is unclear. Per germline, CDR1 SNHLY and CDR2 FYNNEI. The ends were cut back, 4 bases at V and 7 bases at J, with 13 bases in the middle. This CDR3 is 13 amino acids long. The CDR3 reads CASSGTSSRGYTF. The CDR3 region has the DNA TGTGCCAGCAGTGGGACTTCCAGCCGTGGCTACACCTTC.

The chain links TRBV30 to TRBJ2-4; tentative D call: TRBD2 (6 bases). CDR3 length: 14 amino acids. Germline CDR1 GTSNPN, CDR2 SVGIG (reference sequence). Trimming took 1 base from V and 5 from J, leaving 12 bases between them. CDR3 sequence: CAWSGGGTQNIQYF. CDR3 in DNA: TGTGCCTGGAGTGGGGGAGGTACGCAAAACATTCAGTACTTC.

V usage is TRBV15 and J usage is TRBJ2-7; tentative D call: TRBD2 (5 bases). The CDR3 runs to 20 residues. In germline, CDR1 is LNHNV, CDR2 YYDKDF (reference sequence). The V end lost 1 base, the J end lost 0 bases, and 25 bases lay between the germline ends. The CDR3 DNA is TGTGCCACCAGCAGAGGCTCTTCGTGGGGAGCACTTAGGTTCTCCTACGAGCAGTACTTC. Its translation is CATSRGSSWGALRFSYEQYF.

This clone was detected a few times. The chain is built from TRBV2 and TRBJ1-4; possible D gene TRBD1, 5 bases. Between the trimmed V and J ends, which lost 6 bases and 2 bases, there was a span of 13 bases. This CDR3 is 15 amino acids long. Looked up from germline, CDR1 is SNHLY and CDR2 is FYNNEI. For the CDR3, the DNA is TGTGCCAGCAGCGTAGCGGGGCAGACTAATGAAAAACTGTTTTTT. Protein sequence: CASSVAGQTNEKLFF.

V usage is TRBV2 and J usage is TRBJ2-1; 9 bases line up with TRBD1. Germline trimming cut 5 bases from V and 12 bases from J; bases unmatched to any gene: 17. Germline V CDR1 and CDR2: SNHLY, FYNNEI. This CDR3 contains 16 residues. CDR3 protein: CASSQGQGPYGVGQFF. The CDR3 nucleotides are TGTGCCAGCAGTCAGGGACAGGGACCATATGGGGTCGGGCAGTTCTTC.

The chain is built from TRBV30 and TRBJ1-2; 9 bases are a match to TRBD1. The CDR3 extends over 15 amino acids. Trimming at V came to 7 bases and at J to 0 bases, leaving 9 bases not matched to a gene. Germline V gene lookup returns CDR1 GTSNPN and CDR2 SVGIG (reference sequence). CDR3 region: CALYGQGPSNYGYTF. The CDR3 region has the DNA TGTGCCTTGTACGGACAGGGGCCATCTAACTATGGCTACACCTTC.